The 14 T cell receptor beta chains reported below all come from one sample, sequenced in a study of shared clonotypes between healthy human individuals. The repertoire was sequenced with immunoSEQ multiplex PCR; TCRdb's copy has only in-frame clones and lacks some. The sample lists about 2,500,000 clones, 90% to 95% seen once, with 0.14% in the top ten. Sample: naive CD4+ T cells sorted from blood. As for subset: CD45RA+ positively selected. These receptor sequences come from a man younger than 30 in good health.

The rearrangement joins TRBV5-1 to TRBJ2-7, with a weak D call TRBD1 (5 bases). CDR3 length: 15 residues. V lost 1 base and J 0 bases, leaving 11 bases between the germline ends. Per the germline V gene, CDR1 is SGHRS and CDR2 is YFSETQ. CDR3 residues: CASSLKGIPSYEQYF. The DNA for the CDR3 is TGCGCCAGCAGCTTGAAGGGGATACCCTCCTACGAGCAGTACTTC.

The chain recombines TRBV7-6 with TRBJ1-6, with D unclear. Trimming took off 4 bases at V and 10 bases at J, with 8 bases between the two ends. Per the germline V gene, CDR1 is SGHVS and CDR2 is FNYEAQ. This CDR3 is built from 12 residues. Here the CDR3 reads CASSSIRSPLHF. In DNA, the CDR3 is TGTGCCAGCAGCTCCATTCGGTCACCCCTCCACTTT.

V and J are TRBV5-6 and TRBJ2-5; tentatively, D is TRBD1 (8 bases). Germline-derived CDR1 and CDR2 are SGHDT and YYEEEE. Trimming cost V 0 bases and J 5 bases, with 14 bases left between them. The CDR3 length is 15 residues. The CDR3 reads CASSLAGQGGETQYF. Written as DNA, the CDR3 is TGTGCCAGCAGCTTGGCCGGACAGGGAGGGGAGACCCAGTACTTC.

Of note for this clone: Other nucleotide sequences in the sample specify the same CDR3. The rearrangement uses TRBV18 and TRBJ2-5, with TRBD1 matching over 10 bases. Germline CDR1 KGHSH, CDR2 LQKENI. The CDR3 extends over 15 amino acids. The J segment lost 1 base and the V segment lost 3 bases, leaving 2 bases of the junction unmatched. The CDR3 bases are TGTGCCAGCTCACCTGGGGACAGGGGCCAAGAGACCCAGTACTTC. This sequence encodes CASSPGDRGQETQYF. The full variable domain, rest sourced from reference TRBV18 and TRBJ2-5, is NAGVMQNPRHLVRRRGQEARLRCSPMKGHSHVYWYRQLPEEGLKFMVYLQKENIIDESGMPKERFSAEFPKEGPSILRIQQVVRGDSAAYFCASSPGDRGQETQYFGPGTRLLVL.

The gene calls are TRBV10-3 and TRBJ1-6; TRBD1 matches at 8 bases. From germline, CDR1 is ENHRY and CDR2 SYGVKD. There are 15 residues in the CDR3. After removal of 6 bases from V and 10 bases from J, the junction contained 11 bases not matched to a gene. CDR3 in DNA: TGTGCCATCAGCAGTGTCGGACAGGGTGGGTCACCCCTCCACTTT. Its translation is CAISSVGQGGSPLHF.

As regards this clone: The same CDR3 also results from other DNA sequences found in this sample. The V call is TRBV19, the J call TRBJ1-5; no reliable D call. V dropped 5 bases and J dropped 2 bases, with 10 bases sitting between them. The CDR3 spans 14 residues. The germline V gene has CDR1 LNHDA and CDR2 SQIVND (reference sequence). CDR3 DNA sequence: TGTGCCAGTAGTTCCACGAGAGGCAATCAGCCCCAGCATTTT. As protein: CASSSTRGNQPQHF.

J is TRBJ1-1 and V is TRBV5-6; D is possibly TRBD1 (5 bases). Germline values: CDR1 SGHDT, CDR2 YYEEEE. The CDR3 consists of 13 residues. V lost 0 bases, J lost 6 bases, and 9 bases lay in between. Here the CDR3 reads CASSLAGWAEAFF. The CDR3 coding sequence is TGTGCCAGCAGCTTGGCAGGGTGGGCTGAAGCTTTCTTT.

The chain couples TRBV6-4 to TRBJ2-7, with TRBD2 matching 11 bases. CDR3 size: 17 residues. V lost 7 bases, J lost 4 bases, and 15 bases stayed unmatched. Germline V CDR1 and CDR2: MRHNA, SNTAGT. CDR3 nucleotide sequence: TGTGCCAGCACCGCTCCGGGGCTAGCGGGGGGTAAGTACGAGCAGTACTTC. It yields the protein CASTAPGLAGGKYEQYF.

The CDR3 loop is CAWSSGDSPLHF. CDR3 coding DNA: TGTGCCTGGAGCTCGGGGGATTCACCCCTCCACTTT. The V and J genes are TRBV30 and TRBJ1-6, with D possibly being TRBD1 (5 bases). V shed 3 bases and J shed 8 bases, with 8 bases lying between them. The germline V gene encodes CDR1 GTSNPN and CDR2 SVGIG (reference sequence). The CDR3 contains 12 residues.

The chain joins TRBV5-1 to TRBJ2-7; D perhaps matches TRBD1 (8 bases). Germline V gene sequence: CDR1 SGHRS, CDR2 YFSETQ. V was trimmed by 6 bases and J by 3 bases, leaving 16 bases between them. The CDR3 extends over 14 amino acids. CDR3 DNA sequence: TGCGCCAGCACCACAGGGGGGGCCAACTACGAGCAGTACTTC. This gives the protein CASTTGGANYEQYF. Using reference TRBV5-1 and TRBJ2-7 for the parts outside the CDR3, the full variable domain is KAGVTQTPRYLIKTRGQQVTLSCSPISGHRSVSWYQQTPGQGLQFLFEYFSETQRNKGNFPGRFSGRQFSNSRSEMNVSTLELGDSALYLCASTTGGANYEQYFGPGTRLTVT.

The chain has TRBV6-5 and TRBJ2-3, with D unresolved. Trimming cost V 10 bases and J 1 base, with 12 bases left between them. Germline V CDR1 and CDR2: MNHEY, SVGAGI. The CDR3 extends over 13 amino acids. The CDR3 here is CATVRRGTDTQYF. The CDR3 coding sequence is TGTGCCACCGTTAGGCGAGGCACAGATACGCAGTATTTT.

This clone showed up just once. The chain employs TRBV4-3 and TRBJ1-5, with D possibly being TRBD1 (5 bases). The V gene's germline CDR1 is LGHNA and CDR2 YSLEER. Trimming left V 0 bases short and J 3 bases short, with 12 bases between. The length of the CDR3 is 16 residues. DNA of the CDR3: TGCGCCAGCAGCCAAGAGGGGAGAGGGGACAATCAGCCCCAGCATTTT. This translates into CASSQEGRGDNQPQHF.

This chain links TRBV5-1 with TRBJ1-5; D remains ambiguous. The V end lost 1 base, the J end lost 5 bases, and 7 bases lay between the germline ends. CDR1 SGHRS and CDR2 YFSETQ come from the germline V gene. This CDR3 comprises 13 residues. The CDR3 DNA is TGCGCCAGCAGCTTGCTCCCGGATCAGCCCCAGCATTTT. It is translated as CASSLLPDQPQHF.

This sequence joins TRBV10-2 and TRBJ1-3, with D perhaps TRBD1 (5 bases). V dropped 8 bases and J dropped 0 bases, with 11 bases sitting between them. Germline V gene lookup returns CDR1 WSHSY and CDR2 SAAADI. The CDR3 spans 14 residues. The CDR3 sequence: CASGGGYSGNTIYF. The CDR3 DNA is TGCGCCAGCGGGGGAGGCTACTCTGGAAACACCATATATTTT.